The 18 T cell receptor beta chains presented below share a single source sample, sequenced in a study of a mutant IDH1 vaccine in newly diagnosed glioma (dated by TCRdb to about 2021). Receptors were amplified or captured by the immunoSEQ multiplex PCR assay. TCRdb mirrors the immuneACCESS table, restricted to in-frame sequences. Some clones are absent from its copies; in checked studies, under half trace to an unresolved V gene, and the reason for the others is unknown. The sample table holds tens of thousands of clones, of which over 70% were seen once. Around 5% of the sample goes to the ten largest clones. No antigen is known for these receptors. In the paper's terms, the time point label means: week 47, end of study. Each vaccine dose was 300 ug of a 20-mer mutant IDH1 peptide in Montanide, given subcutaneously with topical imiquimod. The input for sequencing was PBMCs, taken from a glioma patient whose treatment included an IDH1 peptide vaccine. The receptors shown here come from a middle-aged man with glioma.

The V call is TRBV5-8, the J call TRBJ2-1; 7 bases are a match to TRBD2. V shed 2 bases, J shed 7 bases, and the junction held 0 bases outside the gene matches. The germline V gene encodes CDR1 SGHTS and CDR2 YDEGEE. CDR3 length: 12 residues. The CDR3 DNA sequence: TGTGCCAGCAGCTTCGGGAGGAATGAGCAGTTCTTC. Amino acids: CASSFGRNEQFF.

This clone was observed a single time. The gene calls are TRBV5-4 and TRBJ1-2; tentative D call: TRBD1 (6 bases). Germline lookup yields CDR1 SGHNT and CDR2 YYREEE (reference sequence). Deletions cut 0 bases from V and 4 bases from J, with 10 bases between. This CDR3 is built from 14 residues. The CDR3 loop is CASSLAGDIYGYTF. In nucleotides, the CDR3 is TGTGCCAGCAGCTTGGCGGGGGACATCTATGGCTACACCTTC.

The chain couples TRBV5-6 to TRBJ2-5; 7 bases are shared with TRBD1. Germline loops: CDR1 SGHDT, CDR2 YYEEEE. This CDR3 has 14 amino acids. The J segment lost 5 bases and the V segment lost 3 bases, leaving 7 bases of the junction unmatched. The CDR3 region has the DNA TGTGCCAGCAGCTCCCGGGACAGACCCGAGACCCAGTACTTC. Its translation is CASSSRDRPETQYF. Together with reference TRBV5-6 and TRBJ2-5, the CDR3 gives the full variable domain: DAGVTQSPTHLIKTRGQQVTLRCSPKSGHDTVSWYQQALGQGPQFIFQYYEEEERQRGNFPDRFSGHQFPNYSSELNVNALLLGDSALYLCASSSRDRPETQYFGPGTRLLVL.

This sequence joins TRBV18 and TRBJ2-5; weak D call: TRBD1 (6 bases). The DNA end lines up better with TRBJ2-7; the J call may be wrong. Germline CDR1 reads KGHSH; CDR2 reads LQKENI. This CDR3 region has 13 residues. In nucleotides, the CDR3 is TGTGCCAGCTCACCCGGACAGAGCTACGAGCAGTACTTC. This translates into CASSPGQSYEQYF.

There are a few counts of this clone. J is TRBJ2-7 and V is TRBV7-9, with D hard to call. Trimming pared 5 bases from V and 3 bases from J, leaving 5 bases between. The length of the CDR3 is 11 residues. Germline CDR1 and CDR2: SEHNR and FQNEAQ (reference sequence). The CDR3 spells CASSGSYEQYF. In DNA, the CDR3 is TGTGCCAGCAGCGGTAGCTACGAGCAGTACTTC.

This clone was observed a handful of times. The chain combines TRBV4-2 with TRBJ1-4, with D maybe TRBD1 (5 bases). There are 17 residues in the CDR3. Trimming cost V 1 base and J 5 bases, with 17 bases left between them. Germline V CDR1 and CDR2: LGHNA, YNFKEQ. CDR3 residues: CASSQGSSGTRNEKLFF. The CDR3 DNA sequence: TGTGCCAGCAGCCAAGGATCCTCCGGGACTCGGAATGAAAAACTGTTTTTT.

The CDR3 here is CASRSRLGAGDFEKLFF. CDR3 DNA sequence: TGTGCCAGTAGAAGCCGTCTTGGGGCAGGTGATTTTGAAAAACTGTTTTTT. The rearrangement joins TRBV19 to TRBJ1-4, with D possibly TRBD1 on 5 matching bases. The CDR3 covers 17 residues. Trimming pared 6 bases from V and 7 bases from J, leaving 24 bases between. Germline V gene sequence: CDR1 LNHDA, CDR2 SQIVND (reference sequence).

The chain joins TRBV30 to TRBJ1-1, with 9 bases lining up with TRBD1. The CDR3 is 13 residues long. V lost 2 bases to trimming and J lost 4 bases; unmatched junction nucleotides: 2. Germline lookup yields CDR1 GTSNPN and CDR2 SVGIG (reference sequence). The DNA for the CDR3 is TGTGCCTGGAGTCAACAGGGGGCCACTGAAGCTTTCTTT. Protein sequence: CAWSQQGATEAFF.

The CDR3 coding sequence is TGTGCCAGCAGGCGGGGGGAAGCCGGGGAGCTGTTTTTT. Translating it yields CASRRGEAGELFF. The chain combines TRBV27 with TRBJ2-2, with 8 bases that match TRBD2. The ends lost 6 bases at V and 6 bases at J; junction bases unmatched: 3. Germline V gene data show CDR1 as MNHEY and CDR2 as SMNVEV (reference sequence). The CDR3 is 13 residues long.

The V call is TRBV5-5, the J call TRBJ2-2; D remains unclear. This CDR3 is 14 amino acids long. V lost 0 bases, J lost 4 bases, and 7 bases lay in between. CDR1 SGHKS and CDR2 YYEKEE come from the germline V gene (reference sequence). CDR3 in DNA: TGTGCCAGCAGCTTGGAGGTCACCACCGGGGAGCTGTTTTTT. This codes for CASSLEVTTGELFF.

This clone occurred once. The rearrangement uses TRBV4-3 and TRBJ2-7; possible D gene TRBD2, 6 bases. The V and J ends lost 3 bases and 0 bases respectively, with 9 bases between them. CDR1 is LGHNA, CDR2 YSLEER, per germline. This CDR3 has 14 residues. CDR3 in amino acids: CASSQLTSSYEQYF. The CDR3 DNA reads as TGCGCCAGCAGCCAGTTGACTAGCTCCTACGAGCAGTACTTC.

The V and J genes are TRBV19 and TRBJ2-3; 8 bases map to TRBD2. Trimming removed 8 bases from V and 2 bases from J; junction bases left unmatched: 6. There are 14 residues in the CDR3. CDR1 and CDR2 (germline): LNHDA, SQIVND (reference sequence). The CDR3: CASSSGGFTDTQYF. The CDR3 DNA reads TGTGCCAGTTCGAGCGGGGGTTTCACAGATACGCAGTATTTT.

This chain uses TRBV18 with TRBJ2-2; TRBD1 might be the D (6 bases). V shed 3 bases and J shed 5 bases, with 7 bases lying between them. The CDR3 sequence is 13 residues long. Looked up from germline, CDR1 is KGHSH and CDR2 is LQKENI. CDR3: CASSPDRTGELFF. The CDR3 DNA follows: TGTGCCAGCTCACCCGACAGGACCGGGGAGCTGTTTTTT. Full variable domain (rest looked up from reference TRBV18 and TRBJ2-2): NAGVMQNPRHLVRRRGQEARLRCSPMKGHSHVYWYRQLPEEGLKFMVYLQKENIIDESGMPKERFSAEFPKEGPSILRIQQVVRGDSAAYFCASSPDRTGELFFGEGSRLTVL.

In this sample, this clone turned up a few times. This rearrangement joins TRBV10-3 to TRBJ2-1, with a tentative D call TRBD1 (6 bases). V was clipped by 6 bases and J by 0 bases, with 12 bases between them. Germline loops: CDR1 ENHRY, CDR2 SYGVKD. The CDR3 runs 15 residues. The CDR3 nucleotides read TGTGCCATCAGCTCAGGGGATTACTCCTACAATGAGCAGTTCTTC. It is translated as CAISSGDYSYNEQFF.

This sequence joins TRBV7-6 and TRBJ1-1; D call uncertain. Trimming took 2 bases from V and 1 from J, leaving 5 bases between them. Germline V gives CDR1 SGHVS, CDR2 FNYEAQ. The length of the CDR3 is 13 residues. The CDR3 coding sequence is TGTGCCAGCAGCTTATGGGAGAACACTGAAGCTTTCTTT. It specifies CASSLWENTEAFF.

CDR3 nucleotides: TGTGCCTGGAACCGGGGCCCCGATGAGCAGTTCTTC. Translating gives CAWNRGPDEQFF. The gene calls are TRBV30 and TRBJ2-1; the D call may be TRBD1 or TRBD2 (5 bases each). CDR1 and CDR2 from the germline V gene are GTSNPN and SVGIG (reference sequence). V was cut by 4 bases and J by 8 bases, with 12 bases left in between. The CDR3 has 12 amino acids.

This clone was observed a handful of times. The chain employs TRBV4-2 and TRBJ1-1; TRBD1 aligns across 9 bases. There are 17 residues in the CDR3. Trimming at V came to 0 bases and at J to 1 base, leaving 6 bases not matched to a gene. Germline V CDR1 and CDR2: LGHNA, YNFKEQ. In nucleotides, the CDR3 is TGTGCCAGCAGCCAAGATCAAGGGGACAGGGCGAACACTGAAGCTTTCTTT. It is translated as CASSQDQGDRANTEAFF.

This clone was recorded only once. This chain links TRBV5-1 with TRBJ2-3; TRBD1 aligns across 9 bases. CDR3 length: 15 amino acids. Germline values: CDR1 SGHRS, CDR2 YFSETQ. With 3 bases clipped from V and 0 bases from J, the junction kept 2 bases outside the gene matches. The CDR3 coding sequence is TGCGCCAGCAGCTCCGGACAGGGGAGCACAGATACGCAGTATTTT. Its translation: CASSSGQGSTDTQYF.